These 27 T cell receptor beta chains share one sample of origin, sequenced in a study of CD8 T cells in ankylosing spondylitis. Study findings and constraints: A motif in TCR beta, a set of 8 or 9 highly homologous variants, appeared characteristic of ankylosing spondylitis blood.

A single record per CDR3 protein comes from TCRdb applying MiXCR to the 5' RACE reads. The table includes around 890,000 distinct CDR3 sequences, roughly 10% detected once. These receptors lack a known antigen. Material for sequencing was blood, either unsorted or a sorted T cell fraction (not recorded which). The receptors derive from a male donor with ankylosing spondylitis.

In this sample, this clonotype turned up many times. This chain links TRBV29-1 with TRBJ1-2; unclear D gene. CDR1 and CDR2 (germline): SQVTM, ANQGSEA. V lost 5 bases and J lost 5, with 9 bases in between. CDR3 size: 11 residues. The CDR3 protein is CSVNKGYGYTF. The DNA of the CDR3 is TGCAGCGTTAACAAAGGTTATGGCTACACCTTC.

This clonotype has just a few counts. In DNA form, the CDR3 reads TGCAGCGTTTCTCAGACAGGGGAGGGTGGCTACACCTTC. Translation gives CSVSQTGEGGYTF. The chain recombines TRBV29-1 with TRBJ1-2; 8 bases are shared with TRBD1. The CDR3 has 13 amino acids. CDR1 is SQVTM, CDR2 ANQGSEA, per germline. The trim removed 5 bases at V and 7 bases at J, leaving 9 bases unmatched.

The chain is built from TRBV20-1 and TRBJ2-1; D not resolved. The CDR3 is 15 residues long. The germline CDR1 and CDR2 sequences are DFQATT and SNEGSKA (reference sequence). The ends were cut back, 1 base at V and 0 bases at J, with 10 bases in the middle. CDR3 sequence (DNA): TGCAGTGCTAGAGCCTGGCCGAGCTCCTACAATGAGCAGTTCTTC. Amino acid sequence: CSARAWPSSYNEQFF.

This clonotype was counted between two and nine times. This chain links TRBV12-5 with TRBJ2-7; 10 bases are a match to TRBD2. The CDR3 consists of 16 residues. Trimming at V came to 0 bases and at J to 2 bases, leaving 4 bases not matched to a gene. The germline V gene has CDR1 LGHNT and CDR2 FRNRAP. The CDR3 DNA is TGTGCTAGTGGTTTGGTACGCAGCGGGAGGGCCTACGAGCAGTACTTC. It yields the protein CASGLVRSGRAYEQYF.

This clonotype occurred many times. V is TRBV20-1 and J is TRBJ2-1; a weak D match, TRBD2 (6 bases). The CDR3 totals 15 residues. Germline values: CDR1 DFQATT, CDR2 SNEGSKA (reference sequence). The V and J ends lost 2 bases and 1 base respectively, with 12 bases between them. In nucleotides, the CDR3 is TGCAGTGCTAGATTTCCCGGGGGTTCCTACAATGAGCAGTTCTTC. It specifies CSARFPGGSYNEQFF.

This chain connects TRBV20-1 to TRBJ1-3; 7 bases align to TRBD1. The germline V gene has CDR1 DFQATT and CDR2 SNEGSKA (reference sequence). V was pared by 3 bases and J by 3 bases, with 8 bases of the junction left unmatched. The CDR3 totals 15 residues. The CDR3 nucleotides read TGCAGTGCTAGGGCCGCGACAGGGAGTGGAAACACCATATATTTT. Protein sequence: CSARAATGSGNTIYF.

This clonotype was seen a few times. The chain joins TRBV18 to TRBJ1-2; D not resolved. There are 17 residues in the CDR3. Germline-derived CDR1 and CDR2 are KGHSH and LQKENI. Trimming left V 3 bases short and J 4 bases short, with 21 bases between. For the CDR3, the DNA is TGTGCCAGCTCACCCACCCCCCCGACGACTCGGGGCTATGGCTACACCTTC. This codes for CASSPTPPTTRGYGYTF. The full variable domain, with the rest looked up from reference TRBV18 and TRBJ1-2, is NAGVMQNPRHLVRRRGQEARLRCSPMKGHSHVYWYRQLPEEGLKFMVYLQKENIIDESGMPKERFSAEFPKEGPSILRIQQVVRGDSAAYFCASSPTPPTTRGYGYTFGSGTRLTVV.

The sample holds many counts of this clonotype. This chain uses TRBV24-1 with TRBJ2-3, with TRBD1 matching 7 bases. CDR3 length: 14 residues. V shed 6 bases and J 3 bases; nucleotides not matched to a gene: 5. CDR1 is KGHDR and CDR2 is SFDVKD in the germline V gene. The CDR3 spells CATSTGEGTDTQYF. The CDR3 DNA is TGTGCCACCAGTACAGGGGAAGGGACAGATACGCAGTATTTT.

The chain couples TRBV30 to TRBJ2-7, with TRBD2 as a possible D gene (5 bases). The CDR3 is 14 residues long. Germline loops: CDR1 GTSNPN, CDR2 SVGIG (reference sequence). Trimming cost V 5 bases and J 2 bases, with 16 bases left between them. CDR3 region: CAWVTPREPYEQYF. In DNA form, the CDR3 reads TGTGCCTGGGTGACACCCCGGGAACCCTACGAGCAGTACTTC.

This clonotype was counted many times. The chain recombines TRBV5-5 with TRBJ1-2; D might be TRBD1 (5 bases). Trimming took 3 bases from V and 2 from J, leaving 5 bases between them. Germline V CDR1 and CDR2: SGHKS, YYEKEE (reference sequence). CDR3 length: 12 amino acids. Here the CDR3 DNA reads TGTGCCAGCAGCTCAGGGAACTATGGCTACACCTTC. Translated: CASSSGNYGYTF.

The chain couples TRBV10-3 to TRBJ2-3; the D gene is possibly TRBD2 (5 bases). The CDR3 spans 13 residues. The V gene lost 10 bases and the J gene lost 2 bases, with 13 bases spanning the gap. Germline loops: CDR1 ENHRY, CDR2 SYGVKD. CDR3 DNA: TGTGCCACCCATCGGGGAATCACAGATACGCAGTATTTT. Residues: CATHRGITDTQYF.

In its sample, this clonotype was seen a few times. The chain is built from TRBV6-1 and TRBJ1-1; maybe TRBD1 (5 bases). The V end was cut by 2 bases, the J end by 0 bases, with 19 bases between. CDR1 and CDR2 from the germline V gene are MNHNS and SASEGT. The CDR3 has 18 amino acids. The CDR3 protein is CASSERDAGWGMNTEAFF. Written as DNA, the CDR3 is TGTGCCAGCAGTGAACGGGACGCCGGGTGGGGTATGAACACTGAAGCTTTCTTT.

The CDR3 region has the DNA TGCAGTGGAGGCGGACGCACAGATACGCAGTATTTT. The encoded protein is CSGGGRTDTQYF. The chain combines TRBV20-1 with TRBJ2-3; D gene unclear. Germline V gene lookup returns CDR1 DFQATT and CDR2 SNEGSKA (reference sequence). The CDR3 is made up of 12 amino acids. Between the trimmed V and J ends, which lost 7 bases and 1 base, there was a span of 9 bases.

This clonotype came up many times. V gene TRBV4-2 combines with J gene TRBJ1-5; D possibly corresponds to TRBD1 (6 bases). Trimming took off 1 base at V and 7 bases at J, with 17 bases between the two ends. This CDR3 contains 16 residues. Germline assignment: CDR1 LGHNA and CDR2 YNFKEQ. Here the CDR3 DNA reads TGTGCCAGCAGCCAAGTGGGGACATCCAGCGGGCAGCCCCAGCATTTT. Its protein is CASSQVGTSSGQPQHF.

Ten or more counts support this clonotype. CDR3 loop: CSVRQGIGTEAFF. In nucleotides, the CDR3 is TGCAGCGTTCGTCAGGGAATAGGCACTGAAGCTTTCTTT. The chain links TRBV29-1 to TRBJ1-1, with a possible D match to TRBD1 (5 bases). The V and J ends lost 5 bases and 4 bases respectively, with 14 bases between them. This CDR3 contains 13 residues. CDR1 is SQVTM, CDR2 ANQGSEA, per germline. The full variable domain, its missing parts supplied by reference TRBV29-1 and TRBJ1-1, is SAVISQKPSRDICQRGTSLTIQCQVDSQVTMMFWYRQQPGQSLTLIATANQGSEATYESGFVIDKFPISRPNLTFSTLTVSNMSPEDSSIYLCSVRQGIGTEAFFGQGTRLTVV.

The chain has TRBV6-1 and TRBJ1-5; no clear D gene. The CDR3 runs to 15 residues. V gave up 6 bases and J gave up 7 bases, with 19 bases separating them. Germline V gene lookup returns CDR1 MNHNS and CDR2 SASEGT. The CDR3 here is CASSRQGSGGQPQHF. The CDR3 nucleotides read TGTGCCAGCAGCCGACAAGGGAGTGGCGGACAGCCCCAGCATTTT.

This clonotype was counted only a few times. The chain combines TRBV20-1 with TRBJ2-3; the D gene could be TRBD1 or TRBD2 (5 bases each). The ends were cut back, 5 bases at V and 2 bases at J, with 17 bases in the middle. Germline lookup yields CDR1 DFQATT and CDR2 SNEGSKA (reference sequence). The CDR3 is 15 residues long. In DNA, the CDR3 is TGCAGTGCTGGGGGTCTTCGAGCCAACACAGATACGCAGTATTTT. This codes for CSAGGLRANTDTQYF.

This clonotype showed up many times. This rearrangement joins TRBV7-6 to TRBJ2-7; perhaps TRBD1 as D (5 bases). The V gene's germline CDR1 is SGHVS and CDR2 FNYEAQ. CDR3 size: 13 residues. V lost 3 bases and J lost 5, with 11 bases in between. The CDR3 loop is CASSLGRENEQYF. CDR3 coding DNA: TGTGCCAGCAGCTTGGGCAGGGAAAACGAGCAGTACTTC.

This clonotype was counted only a few times. The rearrangement joins TRBV20-1 to TRBJ2-3; 10 nucleotides match TRBD2. The germline V gene encodes CDR1 DFQATT and CDR2 SNEGSKA (reference sequence). This CDR3 spans 16 amino acids. The J segment lost 5 bases and the V segment lost 6 bases, leaving 14 bases of the junction unmatched. The CDR3 sequence is CSAALFGLAERDTQYF. The CDR3 coding sequence is TGCAGTGCAGCCTTATTCGGACTAGCGGAGCGAGATACGCAGTATTTT.

V gene TRBV5-1 combines with J gene TRBJ1-2, with D possibly matching TRBD1 (5 bases). CDR1 is SGHRS, CDR2 YFSETQ, per germline. The ends were cut back, 5 bases at V and 3 bases at J, with 14 bases in the middle. CDR3 length: 14 residues. Written as DNA, the CDR3 is TGCGCCAGCAGTGAAGGGGCCGCAGACTATGGCTACACCTTC. As protein: CASSEGAADYGYTF.

This clonotype was detected a few times. The CDR3 region is CASSDGTLTGVNEQFF. The CDR3 region has the DNA TGCGCCAGCAGCGACGGGACACTCACAGGAGTGAATGAGCAGTTCTTC. The chain has TRBV5-1 and TRBJ2-1; tentative D call: TRBD1 (6 bases). This CDR3 spans 16 amino acids. Trimming stripped 4 bases from V and 7 bases from J, with 21 bases between. Germline V gene lookup returns CDR1 SGHRS and CDR2 YFSETQ.

This clonotype was observed a few times. The chain has TRBV5-1 and TRBJ2-7, with D perhaps TRBD1 (5 bases). The CDR3 runs 15 residues. Germline V gene data show CDR1 as SGHRS and CDR2 as YFSETQ. V lost 4 bases and J 5 bases, leaving 19 bases between the germline ends. The CDR3 sequence: CASSQSLIIGDEQYF. The CDR3 nucleotides read TGCGCCAGCAGCCAGTCCCTGATAATAGGGGACGAGCAGTACTTC. The full variable domain, completed using reference TRBV5-1 and TRBJ2-7, is KAGVTQTPRYLIKTRGQQVTLSCSPISGHRSVSWYQQTPGQGLQFLFEYFSETQRNKGNFPGRFSGRQFSNSRSEMNVSTLELGDSALYLCASSQSLIIGDEQYFGPGTRLTVT.

This clonotype has only a few counts. The chain is built from TRBV13 and TRBJ2-5, with D possibly matching TRBD1 (5 bases). V was shortened by 5 bases and J by 2 bases, with 12 bases between the two germline ends. The CDR3 sequence is 14 residues long. Germline V gives CDR1 PRHDT, CDR2 FYEKMQ (reference sequence). The CDR3 loop reads CASSTDNRQETQYF. The CDR3 region has the DNA TGTGCCAGCAGCACCGACAACAGGCAAGAGACCCAGTACTTC.

The V call is TRBV6-5, the J call TRBJ2-3; a weak D match, TRBD2 (7 bases). With 0 bases removed from V and 4 bases from J, the gap between germline ends came to 14 bases. Germline CDR1 is MNHEY and CDR2 is SVGAGI. There are 16 residues in the CDR3. CDR3 coding DNA: TGTGCCAGCAGTTACTCAGGGGGGGGCCGGCCAGATACGCAGTATTTT. Its protein product is CASSYSGGGRPDTQYF.

The chain combines TRBV20-1 with TRBJ1-1; D unclear. The ends were cut back, 8 bases at V and 1 base at J, with 11 bases in the middle. The CDR3 loop spans 12 amino acids. Germline values: CDR1 DFQATT, CDR2 SNEGSKA (reference sequence). The CDR3 sequence: CSSSVRNTEAFF. In DNA, the CDR3 is TGCAGTTCCTCGGTTCGGAACACTGAAGCTTTCTTT.

Concerning this clonotype itself: A read error may be the cause here, since a much bigger clone is one base away. The CDR3 protein is CSVKPGPKETQYF. CDR3 sequence (DNA): TGCAGCGTTAAACCGGGACCAAAGGAGACCCAGTACTTC. The chain uses TRBV29-1 and TRBJ2-5; either TRBD1 or TRBD2 may supply D (5 bases each). V was pared by 5 bases and J by 5 bases, with 15 bases between. Germline CDR1 is SQVTM and CDR2 is ANQGSEA. This CDR3 has 13 amino acids.

This chain joins TRBV6-6 and TRBJ2-5; D not certain. V was clipped by 8 bases and J by 4 bases, with 8 bases between them. Germline CDR1 is MNHNY and CDR2 is SVGAGI (reference sequence). The length of the CDR3 is 11 residues. DNA of the CDR3: TGTGCCAGCTATATGGGAGAGACCCAGTACTTC. Its translation: CASYMGETQYF.